A single sample gave rise to the 10 T cell receptor beta chains below, sequenced in a study of Ad26.COV2.S vaccination and SARS-CoV-2 variants. The protocol was immunoSEQ multiplex PCR, while the TCRdb copy is restricted to in-frame clones and leaves out a portion. The sample includes roughly 420,000 clones, nearly 90% seen only once; the top ten take 2.5%. Treatment in this sample: some 19 received Ad26.COV2.S at low or high dose, single or two shots; 5 received placebo; per-sample allocation not given. After the first vaccine or placebo injection, samples were drawn on day 63. Source: peripheral blood, taken in a trial of Ad26.COV2.S vaccine versus placebo. These TCRs come from a person aged 18-65 years who received the Ad26.COV2.S COVID-19 vaccine or a placebo.

The DNA of the CDR3 is TGTGCCAGCTCACCAACCGGGACACCACCGGGGGCCCAGTACTTC. It is translated as CASSPTGTPPGAQYF. The J gene is TRBJ2-5, the V gene TRBV18; D possibly matches TRBD1 or TRBD2 (6 bases each). V dropped 2 bases and J dropped 9 bases, with 19 bases sitting between them. The CDR3 sequence is 15 residues long. Germline CDR1 KGHSH, CDR2 LQKENI.

CDR3: CASSLYSGSMYNEQFF. The CDR3 coding sequence is TGTGCCAGTAGTTTATATAGCGGGAGTATGTACAATGAGCAGTTCTTC. The chain is built from TRBV19 and TRBJ2-1; 9 bases agree with TRBD2. The CDR3 has 16 amino acids. The V gene's germline CDR1 is LNHDA and CDR2 SQIVND (reference sequence). V was clipped by 5 bases and J by 4 bases; unmatched bases: 9.

The rearrangement joins TRBV9 to TRBJ1-1; the match to TRBD1 covers 8 bases. Unmatched junction bases numbered 6, after V lost 4 bases and J lost 10 bases. The V gene's germline CDR1 is SGDLS and CDR2 YYNGEE. There are 12 residues in the CDR3. CDR3 sequence reads: CASSLRTGRAFF. Written as DNA, the CDR3 is TGTGCCAGCAGCTTACGGACAGGGCGAGCTTTCTTT.

The rearrangement joins TRBV19 to TRBJ1-3, with 7 bases aligning to TRBD1. J was trimmed by 4 bases and V by 4 bases; bases with no gene match: 7. This CDR3 is 15 amino acids long. Germline CDR1 reads LNHDA; CDR2 reads SQIVND (reference sequence). CDR3 amino acids: CASSTRTGGGNTIYF. The CDR3 DNA follows: TGTGCCAGTAGTACCAGGACAGGTGGGGGAAACACCATATATTTT.

As regards this clone: This specimen includes other DNA sequences encoding the same CDR3. The chain is built from TRBV12-3 or TRBV12-4 and TRBJ2-5; no clear D. The length of the CDR3 is 11 residues. Trimming cost V 2 bases and J 5 bases, with 3 bases left between them. The CDR3 reads CASSLRETQYF. The CDR3 DNA sequence: TGTGCCAGCAGTTTACGGGAGACCCAGTACTTC.

This sequence joins TRBV5-1 and TRBJ1-5, with 7 nucleotides matching TRBD1. J was trimmed by 6 bases and V by 2 bases; bases with no gene match: 5. The CDR3 spans 14 residues. Germline CDR1 is SGHRS and CDR2 is YFSETQ. The CDR3 nucleotides read TGCGCCAGCAGCTTACAGGGGCCCGGTCAGCCCCAGCATTTT. Its protein is CASSLQGPGQPQHF. Based on the CDR3 plus reference TRBV5-1 and TRBJ1-5, the full variable domain is KAGVTQTPRYLIKTRGQQVTLSCSPISGHRSVSWYQQTPGQGLQFLFEYFSETQRNKGNFPGRFSGRQFSNSRSEMNVSTLELGDSALYLCASSLQGPGQPQHFGDGTRLSIL.

This clone was picked up one time. The genes are TRBV5-4 and TRBJ2-1; D unresolved. Germline lookup yields CDR1 SGHNT and CDR2 YYREEE (reference sequence). The CDR3 is 12 amino acids. Trimming cost V 0 bases and J 8 bases, with 6 bases left between them. The CDR3 loop reads CASSLETYEQFF. The CDR3 DNA is TGTGCCAGCAGCTTGGAGACATATGAGCAGTTCTTC.

The chain has TRBV28 and TRBJ1-2, with 7 bases lining up with TRBD1. This CDR3 spans 13 amino acids. Unmatched junction bases numbered 8, after V lost 8 bases and J lost 5 bases. Germline-derived CDR1 and CDR2 are MDHEN and SYDVKM. The DNA for the CDR3 is TGTGCCAGCGGAAGTGGCAGGGGGTATGGCTACACCTTC. It translates to CASGSGRGYGYTF.

The chain couples TRBV5-6 to TRBJ2-7; D is uncertain. CDR3 size: 13 residues. V lost 0 bases and J lost 5, with 9 bases in between. The V gene's germline CDR1 is SGHDT and CDR2 YYEEEE. The CDR3 region is CASSLGPNNEQYF. The CDR3 DNA follows: TGTGCCAGCAGCTTGGGACCAAACAACGAGCAGTACTTC.

The chain employs TRBV13 and TRBJ1-2, with 8 bases fitting TRBD1. V gave up 2 bases and J gave up 3 bases; unmatched junction bases: 5. Germline lookup yields CDR1 PRHDT and CDR2 FYEKMQ (reference sequence). CDR3 size: 15 residues. The CDR3 DNA reads TGTGCCAGCAGCTTATCGGGACAGGACTACTATGGCTACACCTTC. Translated: CASSLSGQDYYGYTF. The whole variable domain, filled in from reference TRBV13 and TRBJ1-2, reads AAGVIQSPRHLIKEKRETATLKCYPIPRHDTVYWYQQGPGQDPQFLISFYEKMQSDKGSIPDRFSAQQFSDYHSELNMSSLELGDSALYFCASSLSGQDYYGYTFGSGTRLTVV.